This TCR beta chain was recovered during a study of OX40 agonist ivuxolimab in advanced cancers. At the level of the study: Enrolled patients in dose escalation had cancers that were hepatocellular carcinoma, melanoma, renal cell or head and neck cancer.

Notes on the study in general: On average, a greater number of expanded clones characterised CD8+ T cells relative to CD4+.

Clones were sequenced by immunoSEQ multiplex PCR, and TCRdb holds only the in-frame ones, with some missing. The sample consists of 50,000 to 65,000 clones, 85% to 90% of them appearing once. Blood sampling took place at baseline, cycle 4 day 1, and cycle 7 day 1. In the case of this clone: Its antigen is currently unknown.

The ends were cut back, 2 bases at V and 0 bases at J, with 7 bases in the middle. This CDR3 has 14 amino acids. CDR1 is GTSNPN, CDR2 SVGIG, per germline (reference sequence). The clonotype comes from an adult with an advanced solid tumor such as melanoma, head and neck, liver or kidney cancer. The gene calls are TRBV30 and TRBJ1-4; D call uncertain. The sample consisted of CD4+ or CD8+ T cells sorted from blood, taken in a trial of the OX40 agonist ivuxolimab. CDR3 sequence (DNA): TGTGCCTGGAGTCACCTCGCAACTAATGAAAAACTGTTTTTT. The encoded protein is CAWSHLATNEKLFF.